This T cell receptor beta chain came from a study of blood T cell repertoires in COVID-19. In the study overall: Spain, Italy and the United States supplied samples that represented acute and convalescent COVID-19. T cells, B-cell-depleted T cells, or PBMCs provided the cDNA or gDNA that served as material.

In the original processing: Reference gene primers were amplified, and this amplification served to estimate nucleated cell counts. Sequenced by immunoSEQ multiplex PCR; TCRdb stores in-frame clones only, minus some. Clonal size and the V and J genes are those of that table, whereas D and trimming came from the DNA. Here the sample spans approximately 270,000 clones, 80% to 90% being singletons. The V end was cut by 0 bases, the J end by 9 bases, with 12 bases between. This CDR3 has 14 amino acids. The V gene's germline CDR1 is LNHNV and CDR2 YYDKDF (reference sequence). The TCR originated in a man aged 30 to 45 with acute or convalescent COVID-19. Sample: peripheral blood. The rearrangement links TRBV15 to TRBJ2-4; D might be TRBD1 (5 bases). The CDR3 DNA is TGTGCCACCAGCAGAGATTTACAGGAAGGCATTCAGTACTTC. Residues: CATSRDLQEGIQYF.